This T cell receptor beta chain was identified in a study of blood T cell repertoires in COVID-19. For the study at large: The United States, Italy and Spain were the sources of the acute and convalescent COVID-19 samples.

This CDR3 contains 15 residues. Germline trimming cut 1 base from V and 3 bases from J; bases unmatched to any gene: 5. Germline CDR1 and CDR2: SGHRS and YFSETQ. The protocol was immunoSEQ multiplex PCR, while the TCRdb copy is restricted to in-frame clones and leaves out a portion. Of about 220,000 clones listed, roughly four fifths are singletons. The sample consisted of peripheral blood. This chain uses TRBV5-1 with TRBJ2-7; 9 bases line up with TRBD1. The receptor's source is a woman between 70 and 85 years old with COVID-19, enrolled during active disease. The CDR3 DNA reads as TGCGCCAGCAGCTTGTCGACAGGGGGTAGCTACGAGCAGTACTTC. This sequence encodes CASSLSTGGSYEQYF.